This T cell receptor beta chain was sequenced for a study of shared clonotypes between healthy human individuals. Whole-study context: Used for every donor were three CD4 naive, three CD4 memory, two CD8 naive and one CD8 memory plate.

About this clone: No antigen is known for it.

The CDR3 is 16 amino acids. Looked up from germline, CDR1 is SGHTA and CDR2 is FQGNSA. Trimming took 6 bases from V and 4 from J; bases not matched to a gene: 11. Broader study findings: Measured sharing among donors was expected to vary with sequencing depth. Sequencing of the sorted subsets was shown by rarefaction to be incomplete despite large depth.

Those who donated, Caucasian adults without exception, all lived in Nashville, Tennessee. Repertoires were generated with immunoSEQ multiplex PCR, while TCRdb's copy carries only in-frame clones and drops some. This table has fewer than 3 million clones, about nine tenths appearing once. This receptor was taken from a man younger than 30 in good health. Some clones in this sample may be carry-over from other donors' samples. The chain has TRBV7-2 and TRBJ2-1; 8 bases are shared with TRBD2. Sequencing was done on a sample of naive CD4+ T cells from PBMCs. Subset meaning: CD45RA+ positively selected. The CDR3 region is CASRVGFPSGYNEQFF. The CDR3 DNA reads as TGTGCCAGCAGGGTAGGGTTCCCTAGCGGGTACAATGAGCAGTTCTTC.